Following are 26 T cell receptor beta chains from one sample sequenced in a study of CD8 T cells in Susac syndrome. When the RNA was reverse transcribed, random hexamers were used with an input of roughly 0.45 to 1 ug. TCRdb re-called the immunoSEQ multiplex PCR reads with MiXCR, one entry per CDR3 protein. Among approximately 160,000 distinct CDR3 sequences listed, 90% to 95% were seen once. The sequenced sample consisted of CD4+ T cells from PBMCs. These TCRs come from a human donor in good health.

This clonotype was counted a single time. CDR3 DNA: TGTGCCAGCAGCGAGCGGGAGGCAACTAATGAAAAACTGTTTTTT. Protein product: CASSEREATNEKLFF. The rearrangement uses TRBV9 and TRBJ1-4, with unresolved D. Trimming left V 3 bases short and J 0 bases short, with 9 bases between. CDR1 SGDLS and CDR2 YYNGEE come from the germline V gene. This CDR3 region has 15 residues.

V gene TRBV28 combines with J gene TRBJ1-1; TRBD1 matches 9 bases. In germline, CDR1 is MDHEN, CDR2 SYDVKM. This CDR3 has 14 amino acids. V trimming: 6 bases; J trimming: 3 bases; junction bases outside the gene matches: 5. CDR3 DNA: TGTGCCAGCAGGACAGGGGGGAGGTACACTGAAGCTTTCTTT. Its protein is CASRTGGRYTEAFF.

V and J are TRBV12-3 or TRBV12-4 and TRBJ2-1; D is unclear. The CDR3 loop spans 12 amino acids. V lost 5 bases and J 8 bases, leaving 10 bases between the germline ends. The CDR3: CASSRYRDEQFF. For the CDR3, the DNA is TGTGCCAGCAGTAGATATAGGGATGAGCAGTTCTTC.

The genes are TRBV6-4 and TRBJ2-2; 9 nucleotides match TRBD2. The V and J ends lost 6 bases and 4 bases, in that order; junction bases with no gene match: 6. The length of the CDR3 is 15 residues. Looked up from germline, CDR1 is MRHNA and CDR2 is SNTAGT. The CDR3 spells CASSRVSGSTGELFF. The CDR3 DNA is TGTGCCAGCAGCAGGGTTAGCGGGAGCACCGGGGAGCTGTTTTTT.

A few counts support this clonotype. V is TRBV5-4 and J is TRBJ1-5, with D unclear. The CDR3 extends over 13 amino acids. Germline V lookup: CDR1 SGHNT, CDR2 YYREEE (reference sequence). The V gene lost 0 bases and the J gene lost 5 bases, with 6 bases spanning the gap. Written as DNA, the CDR3 is TGTGCCAGCAGCTTGGGTCAGGATCAGCCCCAGCATTTT. It is translated as CASSLGQDQPQHF. The full variable domain, in which reference TRBV5-4 and TRBJ1-5 provide the parts outside the CDR3, is ETGVTQSPTHLIKTRGQQVTLRCSSQSGHNTVSWYQQALGQGPQFIFQYYREEENGRGNFPPRFSGLQFPNYSSELNVNALELDDSALYLCASSLGQDQPQHFGDGTRLSIL.

This chain connects TRBV28 to TRBJ1-1; 9 nucleotides agree with TRBD1. The V gene end was trimmed by 2 bases and the J gene end by 5 bases; junction bases not matched to a gene: 3. CDR1 is MDHEN and CDR2 is SYDVKM in the germline V gene. This CDR3 region has 14 residues. The CDR3 DNA reads TGTGCCAGCAGTTTAGTCGGACAGGGGACTGAAGCTTTCTTT. Translation gives CASSLVGQGTEAFF.

The rearrangement uses TRBV5-1 and TRBJ2-6; D unresolved. The germline V gene encodes CDR1 SGHRS and CDR2 YFSETQ. The CDR3 is made up of 16 amino acids. With 4 bases removed from V and 3 bases from J, the gap between germline ends came to 14 bases. The CDR3 bases are TGCGCCAGCAGCCCCGACCTCTTGGATGGGGCCAACGTCCTGACTTTC. Residues: CASSPDLLDGANVLTF.

This chain joins TRBV7-2 and TRBJ1-2, with 8 bases matching TRBD1. Germline V lookup: CDR1 SGHTA, CDR2 FQGNSA. This CDR3 is 15 amino acids long. With 2 bases clipped from V and 8 bases from J, the junction kept 10 bases outside the gene matches. The CDR3 region is CASSLIPTGVEGYTF. CDR3 coding DNA: TGTGCCAGCAGCTTAATCCCGACAGGGGTGGAGGGCTACACCTTC. The variable domain in full, with the rest retrieved from reference TRBV7-2 and TRBJ1-2, is GAGVSQSPSNKVTEKGKDVELRCDPISGHTALYWYRQSLGQGLEFLIYFQGNSAPDKSGLPSDRFSAERTGGSVSTLTIQRTQQEDSAVYLCASSLIPTGVEGYTFGSGTRLTVV.

The count of this clonotype is one. This chain uses TRBV3-1 with TRBJ2-4; TRBD2 agrees at 11 bases. The trim removed 2 bases at V and 0 bases at J, leaving 0 bases unmatched. This CDR3 is built from 16 residues. The germline gives CDR1 LGHDT, CDR2 YNNKEL (reference sequence). The CDR3 DNA follows: TGTGCCAGCAGCCAACTAGCGGGGGGAGCCAAAAACATTCAGTACTTC. Residues: CASSQLAGGAKNIQYF.

There are a few counts of this clonotype. V and J are TRBV7-2 and TRBJ2-2; unclear D gene. In germline, CDR1 is SGHTA, CDR2 FQGNSA. Trimming removed 1 base from V and 6 bases from J, with 12 bases in between. The CDR3 totals 15 residues. This chain's CDR3 is CASSLERPPAGELFF. The CDR3 coding sequence is TGTGCCAGCAGCTTAGAGAGGCCCCCGGCCGGGGAGCTGTTTTTT.

The count of this clonotype is one. The chain combines TRBV6-2 or TRBV6-3 with TRBJ2-5, with no clear D. Trimming took 7 bases from V and 1 from J, leaving 16 bases between them. CDR1 is MNHEY, CDR2 SVGEGT, per germline. The CDR3 spans 15 residues. The CDR3 DNA reads TGTGCCAGCACTGGACCCTTATTTCTCCAAGAGACCCAGTACTTC. Its translation: CASTGPLFLQETQYF.

The V and J genes are TRBV15 and TRBJ2-4, with D perhaps given as TRBD1 or TRBD2 (5 bases each). The germline gives CDR1 LNHNV, CDR2 YYDKDF (reference sequence). Deletions cut 1 base from V and 6 bases from J, with 10 bases between. CDR3 size: 14 residues. The CDR3 DNA sequence: TGTGCCACCAGCAGAGTCGGGGCGAGAAACATTCAGTACTTC. Translation: CATSRVGARNIQYF. The full variable domain, rest sourced from reference TRBV15 and TRBJ2-4, is DAMVIQNPRYQVTQFGKPVTLSCSQTLNHNVMYWYQQKSSQAPKLLFHYYDKDFNNEADTPDNFQSRRPNTSFCFLDIRSPGLGDTAMYLCATSRVGARNIQYFGAGTRLSVL.

The rearrangement joins TRBV7-9 to TRBJ2-7, with 12 bases aligning to TRBD2. J gave up 9 bases and V 1 base, and 10 bases lay outside the gene matches. Per the germline V gene, CDR1 is SEHNR and CDR2 is FQNEAQ (reference sequence). CDR3 length: 16 amino acids. The CDR3 region is CASSLGTSGDLLGQYF. CDR3 in DNA: TGTGCCAGCAGCTTAGGGACTAGCGGGGACCTGCTTGGGCAGTACTTC.

This chain links TRBV27 with TRBJ2-1; D call uncertain. Germline V lookup: CDR1 MNHEY, CDR2 SMNVEV (reference sequence). V shed 6 bases and J shed 0 bases, with 15 bases lying between them. The CDR3 covers 16 residues. CDR3 amino acids: CASRDPSSSSYNEQFF. The CDR3 nucleotides read TGTGCCAGCAGAGACCCCTCTAGTAGCTCCTACAATGAGCAGTTCTTC.

This chain connects TRBV7-2 to TRBJ1-5, with TRBD1 as a possible D gene (5 bases). The CDR3 length is 13 residues. The V gene lost 5 bases and the J gene lost 7 bases, with 12 bases spanning the gap. Germline V gene sequence: CDR1 SGHTA, CDR2 FQGNSA. CDR3 nucleotides: TGTGCCAGCAGCCCAGCCCCAGGGCAGCCCCAGCATTTT. Encoded protein: CASSPAPGQPQHF. The whole variable domain, filled in from reference TRBV7-2 and TRBJ1-5, reads GAGVSQSPSNKVTEKGKDVELRCDPISGHTALYWYRQSLGQGLEFLIYFQGNSAPDKSGLPSDRFSAERTGGSVSTLTIQRTQQEDSAVYLCASSPAPGQPQHFGDGTRLSIL.

The rearrangement links TRBV3-1 to TRBJ2-7, with D possibly TRBD1 on 5 matching bases. Germline V gene data show CDR1 as LGHDT and CDR2 as YNNKEL (reference sequence). V was pared by 1 base and J by 2 bases, with 12 bases between. The CDR3 runs to 15 residues. CDR3 DNA: TGTGCCAGCAGCCAAGTATTCAGGGAACCCTACGAGCAGTACTTC. Protein sequence: CASSQVFREPYEQYF.

On this clonotype: At one of its ends the junction is not consistent with the germline gene, which may arise from a read error. The chain employs TRBV5-1 and TRBJ2-6; D might be TRBD1 (5 bases). CDR1 and CDR2 from the germline V gene are SGHRS and YFSETQ. This CDR3 is built from 16 residues. CDR3 bases: TGCGTCAGCAGCTTGGGTCCAGGGACTGGGGCCAACGTCCTGACTTTC. Protein sequence: CVSSLGPGTGANVLTF.

The rearrangement joins TRBV29-1 to TRBJ1-2, with unresolved D. The length of the CDR3 is 14 residues. Trimming cost V 3 bases and J 3 bases, with 14 bases left between them. The germline gives CDR1 SQVTM, CDR2 ANQGSEA. The CDR3 DNA reads as TGCAGCGTTGACACACCCGGGGTTGACTATGGCTACACCTTC. Amino acids: CSVDTPGVDYGYTF.

This chain uses TRBV5-4 with TRBJ1-1; a weak D match, TRBD1 (6 bases). V was shortened by 2 bases and J by 0 bases, with 14 bases between the two germline ends. Germline-derived CDR1 and CDR2 are SGHNT and YYREEE (reference sequence). This CDR3 has 16 amino acids. CDR3 in DNA: TGTGCCAGCAGCTTATCAACAGGGAGTATGAACACTGAAGCTTTCTTT. Protein: CASSLSTGSMNTEAFF.

V gene TRBV5-1 combines with J gene TRBJ1-2; weak D call: TRBD1 (6 bases). CDR3 length: 16 residues. Trimming removed 4 bases at V and 0 bases at J, with 16 bases between. CDR1 and CDR2 (germline): SGHRS, YFSETQ. As DNA, the CDR3 is TGCGCCAGCAGCCCCGGAGGGGGGGCAACTAACTATGGCTACACCTTC. Translating gives CASSPGGGATNYGYTF.

J is TRBJ2-6 and V is TRBV9, with TRBD2 identical over 9 bases. With V trimmed by 0 bases and J by 3 bases, 7 bases remained unmatched. This CDR3 is 18 amino acids long. Germline V lookup: CDR1 SGDLS, CDR2 YYNGEE. CDR3 DNA sequence: TGTGCCAGCAGCGTAGGAGGGCGGGGGGGCCTTGGGGCCAACGTCCTGACTTTC. Translating it yields CASSVGGRGGLGANVLTF.

The chain carries TRBV20-1 and TRBJ2-1; D gene unclear. Trimming left V 0 bases short and J 6 bases short, with 9 bases between. CDR3 length: 13 amino acids. CDR1 and CDR2 (germline): DFQATT, SNEGSKA (reference sequence). The CDR3 region is CSARDASINEQFF. For the CDR3, the DNA is TGCAGTGCTAGAGATGCTAGTATCAATGAGCAGTTCTTC.

This chain links TRBV7-2 with TRBJ1-2, with D unresolved. Germline V gene sequence: CDR1 SGHTA, CDR2 FQGNSA. The CDR3 is 14 residues long. V lost 5 bases and J lost 0, with 10 bases in between. The CDR3 region is CASSTRTPNYGYTF. CDR3 bases: TGTGCCAGCAGCACACGGACCCCTAACTATGGCTACACCTTC.

This chain links TRBV19 with TRBJ1-5; weak D call: TRBD1 (5 bases). V lost 3 bases and J lost 5, with 11 bases in between. From germline, CDR1 is LNHDA and CDR2 SQIVND (reference sequence). CDR3 length: 14 amino acids. CDR3: CASSIGQGYQPQHF. DNA for the CDR3: TGTGCCAGTAGTATTGGCCAGGGTTATCAGCCCCAGCATTTT.

In nucleotides, the CDR3 is TGTGCCAGCAGCCCCCTGGGGCCCTACGAGCAGTACTTC. It translates to CASSPLGPYEQYF. The rearrangement links TRBV7-2 to TRBJ2-7, with D possibly TRBD1 on 5 matching bases. CDR3 length: 13 residues. The germline V and J ends were trimmed by 5 bases and 2 bases, with 10 bases remaining between them. Germline assignment: CDR1 SGHTA and CDR2 FQGNSA.

The chain links TRBV5-1 to TRBJ2-5; D tentatively fits TRBD1 or TRBD2 (6 bases each). V lost 3 bases and J lost 4, with 19 bases in between. Germline CDR1 reads SGHRS; CDR2 reads YFSETQ. This CDR3 spans 16 amino acids. CDR3 DNA sequence: TGCGCCAGCAGCTCCTCTGAGGGGGGCTCTCCAGAGACCCAGTACTTC. Its translation: CASSSSEGGSPETQYF.